The clone carrying this T cell receptor beta chain was detected many times. Its antigen is still unknown. Time point of the sample: newly diagnosed GD, antithyroid drugs for less than 3 months. Extracted RNA from PBMCs served as the source of the TCR library. Patients all came to the study from an endocrinology department in Xi'an, China. This sample was taken from a study of regulatory T cells in long-lasting Graves disease. The TCR beta library used iRepertoire HTBI primers with Arm-PCR amplification of CDR3. Each CDR3 protein is one row after TCRdb ran MiXCR on the multiplex PCR reads. This repertoire shows about 200,000 distinct CDR3 sequences, 15% to 20% found once; its top ten account for approximately 10%. Findings of the study overall: The study found persistent patients shared more public clonotypes (roughly 2,500) than new patients (just over 950).

These data also featured in a second study, about T cells in Graves' hyperthyroidism and ophthalmopathy.

Sequenced material: peripheral blood mononuclear cells (PBMCs), taken at new diagnosis, from a patient treated with antithyroid drugs. The receptor was derived from a woman aged 25 to 45 with Graves disease.

The CDR3 DNA follows: TGTGCCAGCAGCTTAAGACTAGCGGGTAATGAGCAGTTCTTC. It specifies CASSLRLAGNEQFF. The chain recombines TRBV11-2 with TRBJ2-1, with 10 bases that match TRBD2. Germline trimming cut 2 bases from V and 7 bases from J; bases unmatched to any gene: 2. Germline V gene data show CDR1 as SGHAT and CDR2 as FQNNGV. The CDR3 is made up of 14 amino acids.